One and the same sample provided the 12 T cell receptor beta chains below, sequenced in a study of cytomegalovirus exposure and HLA in healthy donors. Primers for the PCR totalled 60 Vbeta and 13 Jbeta. The protocol was immunoSEQ multiplex PCR, while the TCRdb copy is restricted to in-frame clones and leaves out a portion. The table includes some 120,000 clones, 75% to 85% detected once. Sequencing used PBMCs. These receptor sequences come from a male donor in good health and CMV-seropositive.

The rearrangement uses TRBV11-2 and TRBJ2-1, with 11 nucleotides matching TRBD2. Per the germline V gene, CDR1 is SGHAT and CDR2 is FQNNGV. CDR3 length: 16 residues. V lost 6 bases, J lost 1 base, and 5 bases stayed unmatched. The CDR3 DNA sequence: TGTGCCAGCAGTCCGACTAGCGGGAAATCCTACAATGAGCAGTTCTTC. Protein product: CASSPTSGKSYNEQFF.

The chain has TRBV5-1 and TRBJ2-1; D is ambiguous. V was cut by 2 bases and J by 6 bases, with 12 bases left in between. The CDR3 consists of 14 residues. Per the germline V gene, CDR1 is SGHRS and CDR2 is YFSETQ. Written as DNA, the CDR3 is TGCGCCAGCAGCTTCGGGTCGTCTAGCAATGAGCAGTTCTTC. Protein product: CASSFGSSSNEQFF.

The chain has TRBV19 and TRBJ1-1; 10 bases agree with TRBD1. The CDR3 has 15 residues. Germline V gene lookup returns CDR1 LNHDA and CDR2 SQIVND (reference sequence). Germline trimming cut 7 bases from V and 5 bases from J; bases unmatched to any gene: 10. The CDR3 loop reads CASKIGTGAQTEAFF. Written as DNA, the CDR3 is TGTGCCAGTAAGATTGGGACAGGGGCGCAAACTGAAGCTTTCTTT.

The count of this clone is one. This chain links TRBV5-1 with TRBJ2-7, with 8 bases that match TRBD1. Germline trimming cut 2 bases from V and 4 bases from J; bases unmatched to any gene: 2. CDR1 and CDR2 (germline): SGHRS, YFSETQ. This CDR3 has 13 amino acids. Written as DNA, the CDR3 is TGCGCCAGCAGCTTTACAGGGGGATACGAGCAGTACTTC. This sequence encodes CASSFTGGYEQYF.

V and J are TRBV5-1 and TRBJ2-2; 8 bases map to TRBD2. V shed 4 bases, J shed 0 bases, and the junction held 5 bases outside the gene matches. The CDR3 runs to 16 residues. Germline lookup yields CDR1 SGHRS and CDR2 YFSETQ. CDR3 in amino acids: CASSPGGRSNTGELFF. The DNA of the CDR3 is TGCGCCAGCAGCCCGGGGGGGAGATCGAACACCGGGGAGCTGTTTTTT.

The chain employs TRBV19 and TRBJ1-1; D remains ambiguous. V was shortened by 3 bases and J by 0 bases, with 8 bases between the two germline ends. Germline lookup yields CDR1 LNHDA and CDR2 SQIVND (reference sequence). The CDR3 runs 14 residues. CDR3 bases: TGTGCCAGTAGTATTCAGGTCATGAACACTGAAGCTTTCTTT. It encodes CASSIQVMNTEAFF.

This rearrangement joins TRBV19 to TRBJ2-4, with 7 nucleotides matching TRBD2. V was pared by 5 bases and J by 4 bases, with 11 bases of the junction left unmatched. The CDR3 is 16 amino acids. The V gene's germline CDR1 is LNHDA and CDR2 SQIVND (reference sequence). This chain's CDR3 is CASSDGVAGKKNIQYF. The DNA for the CDR3 is TGTGCCAGTAGTGATGGAGTAGCGGGTAAAAAAAACATTCAGTACTTC.

V gene TRBV7-2 combines with J gene TRBJ2-3; 8 bases line up with TRBD2. CDR3 length: 16 residues. The germline V gene encodes CDR1 SGHTA and CDR2 FQGNSA. The junction had 4 bases not matched to a gene; V was cut back by 1 base and J by 1 base. CDR3 residues: CASSLEAGVGTDTQYF. Written as DNA, the CDR3 is TGTGCCAGCAGCTTAGAAGCGGGAGTGGGCACAGATACGCAGTATTTT.

This clone was detected once. This sequence joins TRBV28 and TRBJ1-1; the match to TRBD1 covers 7 bases. This CDR3 has 15 amino acids. Germline V CDR1 and CDR2: MDHEN, SYDVKM. V shed 7 bases and J 1 base; nucleotides not matched to a gene: 9. CDR3 sequence (DNA): TGTGCCAGCAACCCACACAGGGGAGGGAACACTGAAGCTTTCTTT. This gives the protein CASNPHRGGNTEAFF. The full variable domain, with the rest looked up from reference TRBV28 and TRBJ1-1, is DVKVTQSSRYLVKRTGEKVFLECVQDMDHENMFWYRQDPGLGLRLIYFSYDVKMKEKGDIPEGYSVSREKKERFSLILESASTNQTSMYLCASNPHRGGNTEAFFGQGTRLTVV.

The genes are TRBV19 and TRBJ1-1, with TRBD1 matching over 7 bases. This CDR3 comprises 15 residues. V dropped 7 bases and J dropped 0; count of bases not matched to a gene: 8. The germline CDR1 and CDR2 sequences are LNHDA and SQIVND (reference sequence). In DNA, the CDR3 is TGTGCCAGTACGGGCAGGGGGAGAATGAACACTGAAGCTTTCTTT. Protein: CASTGRGRMNTEAFF.

This chain links TRBV28 with TRBJ2-7, with 8 positions matching TRBD2. This CDR3 region has 16 residues. The germline CDR1 and CDR2 sequences are MDHEN and SYDVKM. V gave up 4 bases and J gave up 4 bases; unmatched junction bases: 12. CDR3 protein: CASSSPHVAGRYEQYF. CDR3 DNA sequence: TGTGCCAGCAGTTCACCTCACGTAGCGGGAAGGTACGAGCAGTACTTC.

The chain recombines TRBV25-1 with TRBJ2-3; TRBD2 matches at 14 bases. Germline V CDR1 and CDR2: MGHDK, SYGVNS. This CDR3 spans 18 amino acids. Germline trimming cut 7 bases from V and 4 bases from J; bases unmatched to any gene: 13. The CDR3 sequence: CASIAGTSGRGAPDTQYF. Here the CDR3 DNA reads TGTGCCAGCATCGCCGGGACTAGCGGGAGAGGGGCCCCAGATACGCAGTATTTT.